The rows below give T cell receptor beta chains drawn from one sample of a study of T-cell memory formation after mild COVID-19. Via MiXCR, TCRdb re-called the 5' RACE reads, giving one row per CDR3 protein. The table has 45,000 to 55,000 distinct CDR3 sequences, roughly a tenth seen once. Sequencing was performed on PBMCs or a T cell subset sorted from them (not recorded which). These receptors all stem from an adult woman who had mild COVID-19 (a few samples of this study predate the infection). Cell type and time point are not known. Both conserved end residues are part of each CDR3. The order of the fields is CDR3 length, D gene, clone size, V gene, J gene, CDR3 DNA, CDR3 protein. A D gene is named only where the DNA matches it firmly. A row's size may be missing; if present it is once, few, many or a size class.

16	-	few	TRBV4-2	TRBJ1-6	TGTGCCAGCAGCCAAGATAGACCTCCAAAGAATTCACCCCTCCACTTT	CASSQDRPPKNSPLHF
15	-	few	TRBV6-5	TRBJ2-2	TGTGCCAGCAGTTACTCTGAGGCGGGCACCGGGGAGCTGTTTTTT	CASSYSEAGTGELFF
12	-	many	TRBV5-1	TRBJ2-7	TGCGCCAGCAGCGCCGGACAGTACGAGCAGTACTTC	CASSAGQYEQYF
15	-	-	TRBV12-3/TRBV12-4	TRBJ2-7	TGTGCCAGCAGTTTAGTGGGACTCTCGCCCTACGAGCAGTACTTC	CASSLVGLSPYEQYF
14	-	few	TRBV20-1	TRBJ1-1	TGCAGTGCTAGAGAGGGCAGCGCGAACACTGAAGCTTTCTTT	CSAREGSANTEAFF
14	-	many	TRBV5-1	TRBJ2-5	TGCGCCAGCAGCCCGGGGTTAGGCGGGGAGACCCAGTACTTC	CASSPGLGGETQYF
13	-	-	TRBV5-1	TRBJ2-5	TGCGCCAGCAGCTCCGACTTGGGAGAGACCCAGTACTTC	CASSSDLGETQYF
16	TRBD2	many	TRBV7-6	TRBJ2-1	TGTGCCAGCAGCTTAATGCTAGCGGGGGCCCGCAATGAGCAGTTCTTC	CASSLMLAGARNEQFF
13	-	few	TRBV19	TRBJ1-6	TGTGCCCCCGTGATCGGGAAGGCGTCACCCCTCCACTTT	CAPVIGKASPLHF
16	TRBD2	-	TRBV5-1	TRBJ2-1	TGCGCCAGCAGCTTGGTTCTAGCGGGGGGTACCAATGAGCAGTTCTTC	CASSLVLAGGTNEQFF